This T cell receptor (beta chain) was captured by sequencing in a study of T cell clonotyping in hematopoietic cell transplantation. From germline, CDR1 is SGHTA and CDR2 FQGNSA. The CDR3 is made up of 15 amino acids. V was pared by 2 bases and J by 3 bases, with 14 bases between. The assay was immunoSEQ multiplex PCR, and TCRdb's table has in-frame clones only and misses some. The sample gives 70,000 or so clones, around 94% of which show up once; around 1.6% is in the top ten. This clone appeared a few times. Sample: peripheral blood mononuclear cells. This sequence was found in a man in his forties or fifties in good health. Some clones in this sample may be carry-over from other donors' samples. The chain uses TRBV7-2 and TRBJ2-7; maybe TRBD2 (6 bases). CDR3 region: CASSLLGSGRYEQYF. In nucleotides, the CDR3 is TGTGCCAGCAGCTTACTGGGTAGCGGCCGCTACGAGCAGTACTTC.